This T cell receptor beta chain originates from a study of blood T cell repertoires in COVID-19. In the study overall: Sites across the United States, Italy and Spain contributed samples from acute and convalescent COVID-19.

This clone came up once. Libraries were prepared by immunoSEQ multiplex PCR; TCRdb keeps only in-frame clonotypes and omits some of them. The sample carries about 87,000 clones, 85% to 90% recorded once. J lost 7 bases, V lost 6 bases, and 6 bases had no gene match. CDR3 size: 13 residues. CDR1 and CDR2 (germline): SNHLY, FYNNEI. The specimen sequenced was peripheral blood. The gene calls are TRBV2 and TRBJ1-1, with 9 bases fitting TRBD1. The receptor's source is a man aged 35 to 55 with acute or convalescent COVID-19. CDR3 nucleotide sequence: TGTGCCAGCAGCCGGGACAGGGATCTTGAAGCTTTCTTT. Amino acid sequence: CASSRDRDLEAFF.